These 30 T cell receptor beta chains were sequenced from one sample in a study of blood T cells in healthy people across ages. It was with a sample-barcoded 5' primer and a J-beta primer mix that a second PCR of roughly 7 to 12 cycles was run. MiXCR, run by TCRdb on the 5' RACE reads, gives a single entry per CDR3 protein. The table lists approximately 1,100,000 distinct CDR3 sequences, 35% to 50% of them singletons. The specimen sequenced was blood. Receptor source: a woman aged 55-70 years in good health.

This chain uses TRBV10-3 with TRBJ2-2; TRBD2 is a possible D gene (7 bases). Trimming shortened V by 7 bases and J by 6 bases, and 18 bases separated the two germline ends. CDR3 size: 15 residues. The germline V gene has CDR1 ENHRY and CDR2 SYGVKD. The CDR3 loop reads CAITGLGGGPGELFF. Here the CDR3 DNA reads TGTGCCATCACCGGACTAGGGGGAGGGCCCGGGGAGCTGTTTTTT.

This clonotype has only a few counts. The chain has TRBV6-5 and TRBJ2-3, with 12 bases identical to TRBD2. The CDR3 covers 14 residues. Germline CDR1 reads MNHEY; CDR2 reads SVGAGI. Trimming at V came to 7 bases and at J to 6 bases, leaving 5 bases not matched to a gene. The CDR3, as DNA: TGTGCCAGCAAAAGACTAGCGGGAGATGATACGCAGTATTTT. Its protein product is CASKRLAGDDTQYF.

The chain joins TRBV20-1 to TRBJ2-2, with D tentatively TRBD1 (6 bases). The CDR3 runs to 15 residues. Trimming pared 0 bases from V and 4 bases from J, leaving 12 bases between. The V gene's germline CDR1 is DFQATT and CDR2 SNEGSKA (reference sequence). This chain's CDR3 is CSARETDRPTGELFF. The CDR3 nucleotides read TGCAGTGCTAGAGAGACAGACAGGCCCACCGGGGAGCTGTTTTTT.

This chain links TRBV13 with TRBJ1-5; no reliable D call. Trimming took off 6 bases at V and 5 bases at J, with 17 bases between the two ends. From germline, CDR1 is PRHDT and CDR2 FYEKMQ (reference sequence). CDR3 length: 15 amino acids. The DNA for the CDR3 is TGTGCCAGCAGTTACCGGGCTAGCCCCGATCAGCCCCAGCATTTT. This encodes CASSYRASPDQPQHF.

This chain joins TRBV2 and TRBJ2-7, with unresolved D. Germline lookup yields CDR1 SNHLY and CDR2 FYNNEI. The CDR3 covers 14 residues. The ends were cut back, 4 bases at V and 2 bases at J, with 12 bases in the middle. CDR3 DNA sequence: TGTGCCAGCAGTGTTAGCAAGGCCACCTACGAGCAGTACTTC. It specifies CASSVSKATYEQYF.

The chain combines TRBV7-8 with TRBJ2-1; D may be TRBD2 (7 bases). CDR3 length: 17 residues. Per the germline V gene, CDR1 is SGHVS and CDR2 is FQNEAQ. Trimming removed 4 bases at V and 3 bases at J, with 19 bases between. CDR3 residues: CASSSTGAGGSYNEQFF. The CDR3, as DNA: TGTGCCAGCAGCTCAACGGGGGCTGGCGGGAGCTACAATGAGCAGTTCTTC.

This chain links TRBV5-4 with TRBJ1-5; D perhaps matches TRBD1 (6 bases). CDR3 length: 13 residues. V was pared by 4 bases and J by 6 bases, with 11 bases between. CDR1 SGHNT and CDR2 YYREEE come from the germline V gene (reference sequence). CDR3 loop: CASSTGPGQPQHF. DNA of the CDR3: TGTGCCAGCAGCACAGGGCCCGGTCAGCCCCAGCATTTT.

Worth noting for this clonotype: A clone one base away is much larger, so this may be a read error. The V and J genes are TRBV20-1 and TRBJ2-7, with D maybe TRBD1 (6 bases). This CDR3 has 16 residues. Germline V CDR1 and CDR2: DFQATT, SNEGSKA (reference sequence). CDR3 bases: TGCAGTGCCAAACGCCAGCCACGGGACACGTCCTACGGGCAGTACTTC. Translated, it gives CSAKRQPRDTSYGQYF.

J is TRBJ2-6 and V is TRBV30; D is ambiguous. This CDR3 region has 13 residues. Trimming stripped 4 bases from V and 0 bases from J, with 4 bases between. Germline CDR1 reads GTSNPN; CDR2 reads SVGIG (reference sequence). This CDR3 reads CAWIDSGANVLTF. The CDR3 region has the DNA TGTGCCTGGATCGACTCTGGGGCCAACGTCCTGACTTTC.

The chain has TRBV6-6 and TRBJ2-7; D ambiguous. This CDR3 has 11 amino acids. CDR1 and CDR2 (germline): MNHNY, SVGAGI (reference sequence). The germline V and J ends were trimmed by 10 bases and 3 bases, with 10 bases remaining between them. CDR3 region: CATSAYYEQYF. The DNA of the CDR3 is TGTGCCACCTCAGCCTACTACGAGCAGTACTTC.

This clonotype was seen more than once but under ten times. This chain joins TRBV12-3 or TRBV12-4 and TRBJ2-7; D remains ambiguous. Between the trimmed V and J ends, which lost 6 bases and 0 bases, there was a span of 12 bases. The CDR3 covers 14 residues. The CDR3 nucleotides read TGTGCCAGCAGCGGACCACAACACTCCTACGAGCAGTACTTC. It encodes CASSGPQHSYEQYF.

The chain has TRBV6-2 or TRBV6-3 and TRBJ1-1, with TRBD1 identical over 8 bases. Germline V lookup: CDR1 MNHEY, CDR2 SVGEGT. Unmatched junction bases numbered 5, after V lost 7 bases and J lost 4 bases. The CDR3 is 13 residues long. The CDR3 spells CASKSRGRTEAFF. In DNA, the CDR3 is TGTGCCAGCAAATCCAGGGGGCGCACTGAAGCTTTCTTT.

To note about this clonotype: A junction boundary mismatches the germline segment, possibly from a read error. The genes are TRBV27 and TRBJ1-6, with 7 positions matching TRBD1. From germline, CDR1 is MNHEY and CDR2 SMNVEV (reference sequence). The CDR3 is made up of 13 amino acids. The CDR3 reads CASSNRGGSPPHF. In DNA, the CDR3 is TGTGCCAGCAGTAACAGGGGAGGTTCACCCCCCCACTTT.

This clonotype has more than one count but fewer than ten. One end of the junction is discordant with germline, which a read error may explain. The chain's CDR3 is CSVVYRTGVTGAFF. The CDR3 coding sequence is TGCAGCGTTGTGTATAGGACAGGGGTAACTGGAGCTTTCTTT. J is TRBJ1-1 and V is TRBV29-1; 9 bases are shared with TRBD1. This CDR3 spans 14 amino acids. The V gene's germline CDR1 is SQVTM and CDR2 ANQGSEA.

The chain couples TRBV5-4 to TRBJ2-4, with 9 bases identical to TRBD1. CDR3 length: 14 residues. Trimming at V came to 3 bases and at J to 9 bases, leaving 7 bases not matched to a gene. Germline CDR1 is SGHNT and CDR2 is YYREEE (reference sequence). CDR3 protein: CASSSGTGYRIQYF. The CDR3 DNA sequence: TGTGCCAGCAGCTCCGGGACAGGGTATCGCATTCAGTACTTC.

The table lists this clonotype with a few counts. The V and J genes are TRBV29-1 and TRBJ2-7; the match to TRBD1 covers 7 bases. Trimming at V came to 6 bases and at J to 3 bases, leaving 5 bases not matched to a gene. Germline values: CDR1 SQVTM, CDR2 ANQGSEA. The CDR3 is 12 amino acids. CDR3 loop: CSVLTGNYEQYF. CDR3 nucleotide sequence: TGCAGCGTCCTGACAGGGAACTACGAGCAGTACTTC.

This clonotype was counted ten times or more. V usage is TRBV4-2 and J usage is TRBJ2-7, with D hard to call. Germline values: CDR1 LGHNA, CDR2 YNFKEQ. The CDR3 is 16 amino acids. Trimming left V 1 base short and J 0 bases short, with 13 bases between. CDR3 nucleotide sequence: TGTGCCAGCAGCCAAGCCGCTGGCTGGAGCTCCTACGAGCAGTACTTC. Amino acids: CASSQAAGWSSYEQYF.

There are a few counts of this clonotype. The V call is TRBV29-1, the J call TRBJ1-2; D unclear. There are 14 residues in the CDR3. V was shortened by 3 bases and J by 3 bases, with 14 bases between the two germline ends. The V gene's germline CDR1 is SQVTM and CDR2 ANQGSEA. CDR3 in DNA: TGCAGCGTTGAGGCGGCCTGGCAGGACTATGGCTACACCTTC. Translating it yields CSVEAAWQDYGYTF. Full variable domain (rest looked up from reference TRBV29-1 and TRBJ1-2): SAVISQKPSRDICQRGTSLTIQCQVDSQVTMMFWYRQQPGQSLTLIATANQGSEATYESGFVIDKFPISRPNLTFSTLTVSNMSPEDSSIYLCSVEAAWQDYGYTFGSGTRLTVV.

This clonotype was counted between two and nine times. The CDR3 coding sequence is TGTGCCAGCAGTCCAGGACAGCTACCTTCCTACGAGCAGTACTTC. Translation gives CASSPGQLPSYEQYF. V gene TRBV28 combines with J gene TRBJ2-7, with a weak D call TRBD1 (6 bases). Germline CDR1 reads MDHEN; CDR2 reads SYDVKM. The CDR3 totals 15 residues. V shed 5 bases and J shed 1 base, with 15 bases lying between them.

V gene TRBV6-5 combines with J gene TRBJ1-1; D possibly corresponds to TRBD1 (6 bases). V lost 5 bases, J lost 11 bases, and 18 bases lay in between. The germline V gene has CDR1 MNHEY and CDR2 SVGAGI. The CDR3 has 13 amino acids. CDR3 region: CASSPGTLRVAFF. In DNA form, the CDR3 reads TGTGCCAGCAGTCCCGGGACACTCCGGGTCGCTTTCTTT.

This chain connects TRBV5-1 to TRBJ2-7; no firm D call. The CDR3 extends over 14 amino acids. Trimming pared 0 bases from V and 3 bases from J, leaving 10 bases between. The V gene's germline CDR1 is SGHRS and CDR2 YFSETQ. The CDR3 region is CASSLEGIGYEQYF. The CDR3 DNA follows: TGCGCCAGCAGCTTGGAAGGGATCGGCTACGAGCAGTACTTC.

V gene TRBV3-1 combines with J gene TRBJ2-7, with 13 bases aligning to TRBD2. The CDR3 length is 16 residues. Per germline, CDR1 LGHDT and CDR2 YNNKEL (reference sequence). Trimming removed 3 bases from V and 3 bases from J; junction bases left unmatched: 5. The DNA of the CDR3 is TGTGCCAGCAGCCATCGTGGACTAGCGGGAGTCTACGAGCAGTACTTC. Protein: CASSHRGLAGVYEQYF.

The V call is TRBV7-2, the J call TRBJ2-1, with 8 bases aligning to TRBD2. The CDR3 is 17 residues long. The trim removed 1 base at V and 3 bases at J, leaving 8 bases unmatched. Germline V gene data show CDR1 as SGHTA and CDR2 as FQGNSA. CDR3 coding DNA: TGTGCCAGCAGCTTAGTCGGTTTTAGCGGGGACTACAATGAGCAGTTCTTC. Protein product: CASSLVGFSGDYNEQFF.

The rearrangement links TRBV5-1 to TRBJ1-5, with 9 bases fitting TRBD1. CDR1 is SGHRS and CDR2 is YFSETQ in the germline V gene. The CDR3 consists of 14 residues. Losses at the gene ends were 6 bases for V and 4 bases for J; bases not matched to a gene: 5. The DNA of the CDR3 is TGCGCCAGCAAAGGGACAGGGCCGAATCAGCCCCAGCATTTT. It translates to CASKGTGPNQPQHF.

This chain joins TRBV20-1 and TRBJ2-5, with 8 bases identical to TRBD1. The J call may be faulty, since TRBJ2-7 better matches the DNA end. Looked up from germline, CDR1 is DFQATT and CDR2 is SNEGSKA (reference sequence). The CDR3 contains 12 residues. Written as DNA, the CDR3 is TGCAGTGTCCAGACAGGGGCTGTCGAGCAGTACTTC. Translating it yields CSVQTGAVEQYF.

This clonotype was picked up a small number of times. This rearrangement joins TRBV4-1 to TRBJ2-1, with 7 bases fitting TRBD2. The ends lost 1 base at V and 9 bases at J; junction bases unmatched: 9. The CDR3 length is 15 residues. Germline lookup yields CDR1 MGHRA and CDR2 YSYEKL. The CDR3 here is CASSQGREMMGEQFF. Here the CDR3 DNA reads TGCGCCAGCAGCCAAGGGCGGGAGATGATGGGTGAGCAGTTCTTC.

The J gene is TRBJ2-1, the V gene TRBV18; TRBD2 aligns across 11 bases. V lost 0 bases to trimming and J lost 15 bases; unmatched junction nucleotides: 10. Germline CDR1 KGHSH, CDR2 LQKENI. The CDR3 spans 15 residues. CDR3 bases: TGTGCCAGCTCACCACCGCTAGCGGGAGGATGGGAGGCGTTCTTC. Residues: CASSPPLAGGWEAFF.

The rearrangement uses TRBV5-1 and TRBJ2-5; 12 bases fit TRBD2. CDR1 and CDR2 (germline): SGHRS, YFSETQ. The CDR3 is 18 amino acids. The trim removed 0 bases at V and 5 bases at J, leaving 11 bases unmatched. DNA for the CDR3: TGCGCCAGCAGCTTGGCCTGGACTAGCGGGAAGGTGAGGGAGACCCAGTACTTC. It encodes CASSLAWTSGKVRETQYF.

CDR3 loop: CSAEGQGTYNEQYF. CDR3 nucleotide sequence: TGCAGTGCAGAAGGACAGGGTACCTACAATGAGCAGTACTTC. V gene TRBV20-1 combines with J gene TRBJ2-7; 8 nucleotides agree with TRBD1. J lost 7 bases, V lost 6 bases, and 14 bases had no gene match. Germline CDR1 DFQATT, CDR2 SNEGSKA (reference sequence). The CDR3 covers 14 residues.

There are many counts of this clonotype. The chain carries TRBV20-1 and TRBJ2-4; 9 nucleotides match TRBD2. V lost 0 bases, J lost 1 base, and 10 bases stayed unmatched. The length of the CDR3 is 18 residues. Germline assignment: CDR1 DFQATT and CDR2 SNEGSKA (reference sequence). In DNA form, the CDR3 reads TGCAGTGCTAGAGATGCGCGGGAGGGCCGTGGGGCCAAAAACATTCAGTACTTC. This encodes CSARDAREGRGAKNIQYF.